Listed below are T cell receptor beta chains from one sample, sequenced in a study of OX40 agonist ivuxolimab in advanced cancers. Clones were read by immunoSEQ multiplex PCR, and TCRdb kept only the in-frame ones, dropping some. The sample records roughly 59,000 clones, approximately 85% being singletons. This specimen consisted of CD4+ or CD8+ T cells sorted from blood, obtained in a trial of the OX40 agonist ivuxolimab. The receptor set was obtained from an adult with an advanced solid tumor such as melanoma, head and neck, liver or kidney cancer. Both conserved end residues are part of each CDR3. The order of the fields is J gene, V gene, clone size, D gene, CDR3 DNA, CDR3 protein. D genes are given only for firm matches. Not every row has a clone size; where given, it reads once, few, many or a size class.

J gene: TRBJ2-3; V gene: TRBV14; clone size: NA; D gene: NA; CDR3 DNA: TGTGCCAGCAGCCAAGGAGTCGCAGATACGCAGTATTTT; CDR3 protein: CASSQGVADTQYF
J gene: TRBJ1-3; V gene: TRBV6-5; clone size: once; D gene: TRBD1; CDR3 DNA: TGTGCCAGCATCGCCGGGACAGCCTCTGGAAACACCATATATTTT; CDR3 protein: CASIAGTASGNTIYF
J gene: TRBJ2-2; V gene: TRBV5-1; clone size: NA; D gene: NA; CDR3 DNA: TGCGCCAGCAGCTTGGAAATGCGGCAGGGGAACACCGGGGAGCTGTTTTTT; CDR3 protein: CASSLEMRQGNTGELFF
J gene: TRBJ1-5; V gene: TRBV28; clone size: NA; D gene: TRBD1; CDR3 DNA: TGTGCCAGCAGTCCCGACAGGGGGGCCCTCCCCCAGCATTTT; CDR3 protein: CASSPDRGALPQHF
J gene: TRBJ1-1; V gene: TRBV6-5; clone size: NA; D gene: NA; CDR3 DNA: TGTGCCAGCAGCCCCTCTGGAGTGAACACTGAAGCTTTCTTT; CDR3 protein: CASSPSGVNTEAFF
J gene: TRBJ2-1; V gene: TRBV2; clone size: NA; D gene: NA; CDR3 DNA: TGTGCCAGCAGTGAGACCCTCGTCTACAATGAGCAGTTCTTC; CDR3 protein: CASSETLVYNEQFF
J gene: TRBJ2-3; V gene: TRBV5-1; clone size: NA; D gene: TRBD1; CDR3 DNA: TGCGCCAGCAGCTTGGTAGGGACAGGGAGGACAGATACGCAGTATTTT; CDR3 protein: CASSLVGTGRTDTQYF
J gene: TRBJ2-5; V gene: TRBV5-4; clone size: NA; D gene: NA; CDR3 DNA: TGTGCCAGCAGGATTCGTGGCCAAGAGACCCAGTACTTC; CDR3 protein: CASRIRGQETQYF
J gene: TRBJ2-3; V gene: TRBV27; clone size: once; D gene: TRBD1; CDR3 DNA: TGTGCCAGCAGTGCGCTACAGGGGGTCGCAGATACGCAGTATTTT; CDR3 protein: CASSALQGVADTQYF
J gene: TRBJ1-1; V gene: TRBV7-2; clone size: few; D gene: TRBD1; CDR3 DNA: TGTGCCAGCAGCTTAAGCCCTTCCGGGACAGGGCAACGGCGCACTGAAGCTTTCTTT; CDR3 protein: CASSLSPSGTGQRRTEAFF
J gene: TRBJ1-2; V gene: TRBV15; clone size: NA; D gene: NA; CDR3 DNA: TGTGCCACCAGCAGCGGTACAGGGAATGGCTACACCTTC; CDR3 protein: CATSSGTGNGYTF
J gene: TRBJ2-5; V gene: TRBV7-6; clone size: NA; D gene: NA; CDR3 DNA: TGTGCCAGCAGCTTAGCGGCTGGCCAGGAGACCCAGTACTTC; CDR3 protein: CASSLAAGQETQYF
J gene: TRBJ2-1; V gene: TRBV7-8; clone size: NA; D gene: TRBD2; CDR3 DNA: TGTGCCAGCAGCTTAAACGGGGGGGCGACCTACAATGAGCAGTTCTTC; CDR3 protein: CASSLNGGATYNEQFF
J gene: TRBJ1-5; V gene: TRBV27; clone size: once; D gene: NA; CDR3 DNA: TGTGCCAGCAGTTTATTTCTGGAGAATAGCAATCAGCCCCAGCATTTT; CDR3 protein: CASSLFLENSNQPQHF
J gene: TRBJ1-5; V gene: TRBV13; clone size: NA; D gene: TRBD1; CDR3 DNA: TGTGCCAGCAGTGCAGGGGGACAGGGCCAGCCCCAGCATTTT; CDR3 protein: CASSAGGQGQPQHF
J gene: TRBJ1-1; V gene: TRBV19; clone size: NA; D gene: TRBD1; CDR3 DNA: TGTGCCAGTAGGGGGACAGCCCCTCCTGAAGCTTTCTTT; CDR3 protein: CASRGTAPPEAFF
J gene: TRBJ1-2; V gene: TRBV28; clone size: NA; D gene: NA; CDR3 DNA: TGTGCCAGCAGGTCCGACACAGGGTTTGGCTACACCTTC; CDR3 protein: CASRSDTGFGYTF
J gene: TRBJ1-2; V gene: TRBV6-1; clone size: NA; D gene: NA; CDR3 DNA: NA; CDR3 protein: CASSTSRTGSMVGTF
J gene: TRBJ2-7; V gene: TRBV11-1; clone size: NA; D gene: TRBD2; CDR3 DNA: TGTGCCAGCAGCCCCTTTCTAAGCGGGAGGTTCTACGAGCAGTACTTC; CDR3 protein: CASSPFLSGRFYEQYF
J gene: TRBJ1-4; V gene: TRBV7-9; clone size: NA; D gene: NA; CDR3 DNA: TGTGCCAGCAGCCGAGGGGGAGGAGAAAAACTGTTTTTT; CDR3 protein: CASSRGGGEKLFF
J gene: TRBJ2-4; V gene: TRBV27; clone size: NA; D gene: NA; CDR3 DNA: TGTGCCAGCAGTTTAATAGGGCAGAGCAAAAACATTCAGTACTTC; CDR3 protein: CASSLIGQSKNIQYF
J gene: TRBJ1-2; V gene: TRBV5-8; clone size: NA; D gene: NA; CDR3 DNA: TGTGCCAGCAGCTTGAACGCGCTGGTCTATGGCTACACCTTC; CDR3 protein: CASSLNALVYGYTF
J gene: TRBJ1-1; V gene: TRBV18; clone size: NA; D gene: NA; CDR3 DNA: TGTGCCAGCTCACCACCGACAGGACGAGGCCCTGAAGCTTTCTTT; CDR3 protein: CASSPPTGRGPEAFF
J gene: TRBJ2-2; V gene: TRBV6-5; clone size: NA; D gene: NA; CDR3 DNA: TGTGCCAGCAGTACGCGGACGGGAAACACCGGGGAGCTGTTTTTT; CDR3 protein: CASSTRTGNTGELFF
J gene: TRBJ2-2; V gene: TRBV6-1; clone size: NA; D gene: TRBD1; CDR3 DNA: TGTGCCAGCATCCGGGGACAGACAAACACCGGGGAGCTGTTTTTT; CDR3 protein: CASIRGQTNTGELFF
J gene: TRBJ2-7; V gene: TRBV4-1; clone size: NA; D gene: NA; CDR3 DNA: TGCGCCAGCAGCCAAGAAGGTCAAGGGTGGGGCGAGCAGTACTTC; CDR3 protein: CASSQEGQGWGEQYF
J gene: TRBJ1-3; V gene: TRBV9; clone size: NA; D gene: NA; CDR3 DNA: TGTGCCAGCAGCGTAGGGGAAGGTACTGGAAACACCATATATTTT; CDR3 protein: CASSVGEGTGNTIYF
J gene: TRBJ2-2; V gene: TRBV5-1; clone size: NA; D gene: TRBD1; CDR3 DNA: TGCGCCAGCAGCTTACCCGGGACAGGGTCTACCGGGGAGCTGTTTTTT; CDR3 protein: CASSLPGTGSTGELFF
J gene: TRBJ1-1; V gene: TRBV18; clone size: NA; D gene: TRBD1; CDR3 DNA: TGTGCCAGCTCCTTTGGGGACAGGACTGAAGCTTTCTTT; CDR3 protein: CASSFGDRTEAFF
J gene: TRBJ2-7; V gene: TRBV9; clone size: once; D gene: TRBD2; CDR3 DNA: TGTGCCAGCAGCGTGGGGAAGGGTAGCGGGAGTTACGAGCAGTACTTC; CDR3 protein: CASSVGKGSGSYEQYF
J gene: TRBJ2-7; V gene: TRBV11-2; clone size: NA; D gene: NA; CDR3 DNA: TGTGCCAGCAGCTTAGGGGGGGTTACCTACGAGCAGTACTTC; CDR3 protein: CASSLGGVTYEQYF
J gene: TRBJ1-1; V gene: TRBV7-8; clone size: few; D gene: NA; CDR3 DNA: TGTGCCAGCAGCTTGGGAACTTTCACTGAAGCTTTCTTT; CDR3 protein: CASSLGTFTEAFF
J gene: TRBJ2-7; V gene: TRBV5-4; clone size: NA; D gene: NA; CDR3 DNA: TGTGCCAGCAGCCCCGGGCCACAACCCTACGAGCAGTACTTC; CDR3 protein: CASSPGPQPYEQYF
J gene: TRBJ1-4; V gene: TRBV5-4; clone size: NA; D gene: NA; CDR3 DNA: TGTGCCAGCAGCTTATTGCCCGGTGAAAAACTGTTTTTT; CDR3 protein: CASSLLPGEKLFF
J gene: TRBJ1-1; V gene: TRBV18; clone size: NA; D gene: NA; CDR3 DNA: TGTGCCAGCTCACTTATTCAGGAACAGTCAAACACTGAAGCTTTCTTT; CDR3 protein: CASSLIQEQSNTEAFF
J gene: TRBJ2-1; V gene: TRBV7-2; clone size: NA; D gene: TRBD2; CDR3 DNA: TGTGCCAGCAGCCCTAGCGGGACCTCCTACAATGAGCAGTTCTTC; CDR3 protein: CASSPSGTSYNEQFF
J gene: TRBJ2-7; V gene: TRBV28; clone size: NA; D gene: NA; CDR3 DNA: TGTGCCAGCAGCACTACAGGGACCTACGAGCAGTACTTC; CDR3 protein: CASSTTGTYEQYF
J gene: TRBJ1-2; V gene: TRBV6-6; clone size: NA; D gene: NA; CDR3 DNA: TGTGCCAGCAGAAGACAAGAGTATGGCTACACCTTC; CDR3 protein: CASRRQEYGYTF
J gene: TRBJ2-1; V gene: TRBV4-1; clone size: NA; D gene: TRBD1; CDR3 DNA: TGCGCCAGCAGCCAAGGAGGTGGGACAGGGCGCATGGAGCAGTTCTTC; CDR3 protein: CASSQGGGTGRMEQFF
J gene: TRBJ1-3; V gene: TRBV14; clone size: NA; D gene: TRBD1; CDR3 DNA: TGTGCCAGCAGCCACAGAAGGACAGGGATGAGGAACACCATATATTTT; CDR3 protein: CASSHRRTGMRNTIYF
J gene: TRBJ2-7; V gene: TRBV29-1; clone size: NA; D gene: TRBD1; CDR3 DNA: TGCAGCGTCGCGAGGGGGGACAGGGCCTACGAGCAGTACTTC; CDR3 protein: CSVARGDRAYEQYF
J gene: TRBJ1-1; V gene: TRBV28; clone size: NA; D gene: NA; CDR3 DNA: TGTGCCAGCAGCGCCCCCGGCGGCAGTAAAGAAGCTTTCTTT; CDR3 protein: CASSAPGGSKEAFF
J gene: TRBJ1-5; V gene: TRBV27; clone size: NA; D gene: TRBD1; CDR3 DNA: TGTGCCAGCAGGTCACAGGGGGGCCTGGGGGAGCAGCCCCAGCATTTT; CDR3 protein: CASRSQGGLGEQPQHF
J gene: TRBJ1-4; V gene: TRBV4-2; clone size: once; D gene: TRBD1; CDR3 DNA: TGTGCCAGCAGCCGAACCGGGACAGCGATAACAACTAATGAAAAACTGTTTTTT; CDR3 protein: CASSRTGTAITTNEKLFF
J gene: TRBJ2-1; V gene: TRBV7-2; clone size: NA; D gene: TRBD2; CDR3 DNA: TGTGCCAGCAGCCGTGTTCCGCGGACTAGCGGGACTTTCTACAATGAGCAGTTCTTC; CDR3 protein: CASSRVPRTSGTFYNEQFF
J gene: TRBJ1-5; V gene: TRBV28; clone size: NA; D gene: NA; CDR3 DNA: TGTGCCAGCAGTTTCCCGGTCGGGAATCAGCCCCAGCATTTT; CDR3 protein: CASSFPVGNQPQHF
J gene: TRBJ1-2; V gene: TRBV15; clone size: few; D gene: TRBD1; CDR3 DNA: TGTGCCACCAGCACCGGACAGGGGGCCGACTATGGCTACACCTTC; CDR3 protein: CATSTGQGADYGYTF
J gene: TRBJ2-7; V gene: TRBV11-3; clone size: NA; D gene: NA; CDR3 DNA: TGTGCCAGCAGCTTTGAGGGGGCCTACGAGCAGTACTTC; CDR3 protein: CASSFEGAYEQYF
J gene: TRBJ1-5; V gene: TRBV2; clone size: NA; D gene: NA; CDR3 DNA: TGTGCCAGCAGTGTCCCGGCAGGCAATCAGCCCCAGCATTTT; CDR3 protein: CASSVPAGNQPQHF
J gene: TRBJ1-2; V gene: TRBV7-2; clone size: NA; D gene: NA; CDR3 DNA: TGTGCCAGCAGCTCCCGGACGACGAGTGGCTACACCTTC; CDR3 protein: CASSSRTTSGYTF
J gene: TRBJ2-2; V gene: TRBV10-3; clone size: once; D gene: NA; CDR3 DNA: TGTGCCATCAGTGATAGTAAGGGGGTGAACACCGGGGAGCTGTTTTTT; CDR3 protein: CAISDSKGVNTGELFF
J gene: TRBJ2-1; V gene: TRBV5-1; clone size: once; D gene: NA; CDR3 DNA: TGCGCCAGCAGCTTGTCGGTGGGCTCCTACAATGAGCAGTTCTTC; CDR3 protein: CASSLSVGSYNEQFF
J gene: TRBJ1-5; V gene: TRBV7-2; clone size: once; D gene: NA; CDR3 DNA: TGTGCCAGCAGCCGACTCGGACAGTCAGGTCAGCCCCAGCATTTT; CDR3 protein: CASSRLGQSGQPQHF